This entry features one TCR beta chain sequence. The sample originates from a study of blood T cell repertoires in COVID-19. Study context: Whether acute or convalescent, the COVID-19 samples came from the United States, Italy and Spain. The analysed material was cDNA or gDNA that came from T cells, B-cell-depleted T cells, or PBMCs.

In the source study's methods: Amplification of reference gene primers was used by the study to estimate nucleated cell counts. Assay used: immunoSEQ multiplex PCR; TCRdb lists only in-frame clones, some missing. The V and J calls and clone size are taken from that table; D and trimming were inferred from the DNA. In the table there are roughly 99,000 clones, around 92% of which are singletons. Germline V gene lookup returns CDR1 MGHRA and CDR2 YSYEKL. The CDR3 loop spans 18 amino acids. V trimming: 5 bases; J trimming: 9 bases; junction bases outside the gene matches: 22. This sequence originates from a man aged 40-50 years with active or convalescent COVID-19. The J gene is TRBJ1-5, the V gene TRBV4-1; 7 bases fit TRBD1. The sample was peripheral blood. The CDR3 DNA reads TGCGCCAGCAGCTATTTCCGGGACAGAGAGGGTTTTTTGTCGCCCCAGCATTTT. Its translation is CASSYFRDREGFLSPQHF.